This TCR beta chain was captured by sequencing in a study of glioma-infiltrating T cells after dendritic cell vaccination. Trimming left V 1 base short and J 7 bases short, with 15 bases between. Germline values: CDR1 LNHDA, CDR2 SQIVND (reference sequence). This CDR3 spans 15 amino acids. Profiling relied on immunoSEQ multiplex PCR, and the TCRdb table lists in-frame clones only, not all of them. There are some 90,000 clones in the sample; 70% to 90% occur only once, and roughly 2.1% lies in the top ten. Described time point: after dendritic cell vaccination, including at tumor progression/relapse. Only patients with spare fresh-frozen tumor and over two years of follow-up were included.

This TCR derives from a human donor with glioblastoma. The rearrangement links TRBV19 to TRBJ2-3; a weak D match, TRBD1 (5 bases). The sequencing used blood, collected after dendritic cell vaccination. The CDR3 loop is CASSIAGLVLNTQYF. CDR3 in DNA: TGTGCCAGTAGTATAGCAGGGTTGGTGCTAAATACGCAGTATTTT.